This TCR gamma chain was retrieved from a study of Vδ1+ human thymocytes. Sequences come from RNA converted to cDNA by reverse transcription. Pooled V-gene forward primers with one constant-region reverse primer generated the CDR3 amplicons by multiplex PCR. TCRdb re-called the multiplex PCR reads with CATT. The data hold approximately 25,000 gamma-chain clones, with around 18% observed a single time. Alphabeta T cells were depleted, then CD3+ Vdelta1+ Vdelta2- thymocytes were FACS-sorted. Between 98% and 99.6% of sorted thymocytes were Vdelta1+. Study-wide results and caveats: Thymic TRG and TRD repertoires appeared highly polyclonal. Unlike peripheral blood Vdelta1+ controls, thymic delta-chain sequences included approximately 20% Vdelta2 and few Vdelta3.

This clone was counted a few times. Its specificity is unknown. The same CDR3 arises from other DNA sequences in this sample as well. The length of the CDR3 is 15 residues. With 1 base clipped from V and 4 bases from J, the junction kept 10 bases outside the gene matches. Germline V lookup: CDR1 EGSNGY, CDR2 YDSYNSKV. The specimen was Vdelta1+ gamma-delta thymocytes from the thymus. As to subset: FACS-sorted CD3+ TCRalphabeta- TCRVdelta1+ TCRVdelta2- thymocytes. The receptor comes from a boy in the first two years of life who had congenital heart surgery. The chain recombines TRGV2 with TRGJ1 or TRGJ2. DNA for the CDR3: TGTGCCACCTGGGACGGTCCCGTTAACTATTATAAGAAACTCTTT. Translating it yields CATWDGPVNYYKKLF.